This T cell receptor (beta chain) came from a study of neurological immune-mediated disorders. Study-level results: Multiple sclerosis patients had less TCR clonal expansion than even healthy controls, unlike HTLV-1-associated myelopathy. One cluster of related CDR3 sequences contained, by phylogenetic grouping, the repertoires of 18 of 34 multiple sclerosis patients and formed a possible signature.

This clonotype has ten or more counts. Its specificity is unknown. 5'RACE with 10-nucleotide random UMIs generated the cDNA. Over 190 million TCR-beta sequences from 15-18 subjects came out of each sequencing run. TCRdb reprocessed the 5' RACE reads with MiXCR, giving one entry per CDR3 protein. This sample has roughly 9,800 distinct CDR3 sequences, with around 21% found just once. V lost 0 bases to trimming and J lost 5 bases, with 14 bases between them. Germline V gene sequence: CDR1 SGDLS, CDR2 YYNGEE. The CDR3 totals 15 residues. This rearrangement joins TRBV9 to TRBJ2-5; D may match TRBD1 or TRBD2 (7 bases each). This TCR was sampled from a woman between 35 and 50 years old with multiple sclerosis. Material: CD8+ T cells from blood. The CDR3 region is CASSVVGGGGETQYF. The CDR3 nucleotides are TGTGCCAGCAGCGTAGTGGGAGGGGGCGGCGAGACCCAGTACTTC.